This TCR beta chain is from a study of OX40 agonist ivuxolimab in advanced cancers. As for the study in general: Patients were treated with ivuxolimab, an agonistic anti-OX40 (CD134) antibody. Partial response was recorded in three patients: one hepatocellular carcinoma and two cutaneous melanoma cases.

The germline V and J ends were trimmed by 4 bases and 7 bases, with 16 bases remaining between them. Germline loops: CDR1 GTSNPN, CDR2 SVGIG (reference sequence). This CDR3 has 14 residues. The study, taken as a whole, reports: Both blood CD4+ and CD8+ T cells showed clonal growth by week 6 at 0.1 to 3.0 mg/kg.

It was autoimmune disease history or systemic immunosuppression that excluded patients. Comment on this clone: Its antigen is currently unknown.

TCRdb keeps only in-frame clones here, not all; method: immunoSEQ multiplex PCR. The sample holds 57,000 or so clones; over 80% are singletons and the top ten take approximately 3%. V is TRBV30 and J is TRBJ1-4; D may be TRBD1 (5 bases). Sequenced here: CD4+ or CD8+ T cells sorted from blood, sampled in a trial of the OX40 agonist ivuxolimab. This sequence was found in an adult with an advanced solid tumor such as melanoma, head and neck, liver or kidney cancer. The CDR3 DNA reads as TGTGCCTGGATGTTTTCCCGGGGGAGTGAAAAACTGTTTTTT. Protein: CAWMFSRGSEKLFF. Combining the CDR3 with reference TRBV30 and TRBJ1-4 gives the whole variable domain SQTIHQWPATLVQPVGSPLSLECTVEGTSNPNLYWYRQAAGRGLQLLFYSVGIGQISSEVPQNLSASRPQDRQFILSSKKLLLSDSGFYLCAWMFSRGSEKLFFGSGTQLSVL.